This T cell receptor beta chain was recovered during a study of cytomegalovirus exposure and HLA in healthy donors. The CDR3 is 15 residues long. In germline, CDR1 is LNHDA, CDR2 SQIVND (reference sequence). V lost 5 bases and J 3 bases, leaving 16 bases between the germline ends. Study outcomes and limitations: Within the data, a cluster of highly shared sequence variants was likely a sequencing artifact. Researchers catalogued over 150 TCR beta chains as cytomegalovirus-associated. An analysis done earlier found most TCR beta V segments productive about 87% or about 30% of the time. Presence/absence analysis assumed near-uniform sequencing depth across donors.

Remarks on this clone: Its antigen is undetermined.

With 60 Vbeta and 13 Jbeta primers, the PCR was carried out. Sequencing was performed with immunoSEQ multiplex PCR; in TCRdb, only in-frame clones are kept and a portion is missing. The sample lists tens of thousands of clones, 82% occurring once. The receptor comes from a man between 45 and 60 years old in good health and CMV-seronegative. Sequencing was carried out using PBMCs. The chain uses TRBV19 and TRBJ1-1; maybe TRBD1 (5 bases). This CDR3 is CASSPIQGRDTEAFF. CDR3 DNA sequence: TGTGCCAGTAGTCCGATTCAGGGTAGAGACACTGAAGCTTTCTTT.